These 23 T cell receptor beta chains came from one sample sequenced in a study of T cells in Graves' hyperthyroidism and ophthalmopathy. Template material for amplifying TCR beta CDR3 regions consisted of RNA transcripts. Researchers ran a first-round RT-PCR on the TCR CDR3 using the HTBI primer set. TCRdb re-derived calls from the multiplex PCR reads in MiXCR, one entry per CDR3 protein. The sample lists about 270,000 distinct CDR3 sequences; approximately 25% were seen once. The material sequenced was blood. Receptors were obtained from a woman aged 35 to 49 with Graves' ophthalmopathy.

This clonotype was detected ten times or more. V usage is TRBV13 and J usage is TRBJ2-7; D might be TRBD1 (6 bases). Germline CDR1 PRHDT, CDR2 FYEKMQ (reference sequence). There are 14 residues in the CDR3. Trimming pared 5 bases from V and 0 bases from J, leaving 11 bases between. CDR3 in amino acids: CASSGDTHSYEQYF. The CDR3 DNA sequence: TGTGCCAGCAGCGGGGACACCCACTCCTACGAGCAGTACTTC.

Ten or more counts support this clonotype. V usage is TRBV5-1 and J usage is TRBJ2-7; tentative D call: TRBD1 (5 bases). CDR1 is SGHRS, CDR2 YFSETQ, per germline. V lost 1 base and J lost 1, with 12 bases in between. This CDR3 comprises 15 residues. CDR3 nucleotide sequence: TGCGCCAGCAGCTTGAGTGGGGCGGCTTCCTACGAGCAGTACTTC. Translated: CASSLSGAASYEQYF.

This clonotype occurred many times. This chain connects TRBV28 to TRBJ2-5; D possibly uses TRBD1 or TRBD2 (5 bases each). V was shortened by 5 bases and J by 4 bases, with 14 bases between the two germline ends. This CDR3 has 14 residues. CDR1 is MDHEN and CDR2 is SYDVKM in the germline V gene. Written as DNA, the CDR3 is TGTGCCAGCAGTGGCCACGGGGCTTCAGAGACCCAGTACTTC. Protein: CASSGHGASETQYF.

This clonotype was counted ten times or more. The V call is TRBV12-3 or TRBV12-4, the J call TRBJ1-5; tentative D call: TRBD1 (6 bases). Trimming stripped 5 bases from V and 0 bases from J, with 20 bases between. The CDR3 is 18 residues long. Here the CDR3 reads CASSPTGGGGYSNQPQHF. The CDR3 DNA follows: TGTGCCAGCAGTCCCACAGGAGGAGGGGGATATAGCAATCAGCCCCAGCATTTT.

This clonotype has ten or more counts. The V gene is TRBV11-2, the J gene TRBJ2-5, with 10 bases that match TRBD2. The CDR3 spans 17 residues. Germline CDR1 is SGHAT and CDR2 is FQNNGV. V was clipped by 1 base and J by 1 base; unmatched bases: 6. CDR3 nucleotide sequence: TGTGCCAGCAGCTTAGTGGCTAGCGGGAGTGGCCAAGAGACCCAGTACTTC. Protein sequence: CASSLVASGSGQETQYF.

The chain couples TRBV27 to TRBJ1-1; D may be TRBD1 (5 bases). The CDR3 length is 14 residues. In germline, CDR1 is MNHEY, CDR2 SMNVEV (reference sequence). V lost 3 bases, J lost 1 base, and 9 bases lay in between. CDR3 sequence: CASSFGTGNTEAFF. The DNA of the CDR3 is TGTGCCAGCAGTTTCGGGACGGGGAACACTGAAGCTTTCTTT.

This clonotype was recorded many times. V usage is TRBV24-1 and J usage is TRBJ2-7; D may be TRBD1 (6 bases). The CDR3 length is 16 residues. Trimming took off 3 bases at V and 5 bases at J, with 19 bases between the two ends. Germline assignment: CDR1 KGHDR and CDR2 SFDVKD. This CDR3 reads CATSDTNTGKLNEQYF. CDR3 nucleotides: TGTGCCACCAGTGATACGAACACAGGGAAGCTGAACGAGCAGTACTTC.

In this sample, this clonotype turned up many times. The chain couples TRBV25-1 to TRBJ2-5; 10 nucleotides match TRBD1. Trimming removed 1 base from V and 3 bases from J; junction bases left unmatched: 5. The CDR3 runs 16 residues. Germline V gives CDR1 MGHDK, CDR2 SYGVNS. The chain's CDR3 is CASSELSGTGEETQYF. The DNA for the CDR3 is TGTGCCAGCAGTGAATTATCAGGGACAGGGGAAGAGACCCAGTACTTC.

This clonotype came up many times. This chain connects TRBV20-1 to TRBJ1-2, with 7 positions matching TRBD1. The CDR3 sequence is 15 residues long. CDR1 and CDR2 (germline): DFQATT, SNEGSKA (reference sequence). The J segment lost 4 bases and the V segment lost 5 bases, leaving 13 bases of the junction unmatched. For the CDR3, the DNA is TGCAGTGCTGAGAAACAGGGGTCTCAACGCTATGGCTACACCTTC. It translates to CSAEKQGSQRYGYTF.

At least ten counts were recorded for this clonotype. The genes are TRBV28 and TRBJ2-5; possibly TRBD2 for D (6 bases). With 6 bases removed from V and 5 bases from J, the gap between germline ends came to 19 bases. The CDR3 sequence is 15 residues long. Germline CDR1 and CDR2: MDHEN and SYDVKM. The CDR3 here is CASSPGGGEAETQYF. The DNA of the CDR3 is TGTGCCAGCAGCCCGGGTGGAGGGGAGGCGGAGACCCAGTACTTC.

The V call is TRBV6-1, the J call TRBJ1-1; no clear D gene. The CDR3 is 13 amino acids. The V end lost 8 bases, the J end lost 0 bases, and 10 bases lay between the germline ends. CDR1 is MNHNS and CDR2 is SASEGT in the germline V gene. CDR3 in amino acids: CASAKYMNTEAFF. The CDR3 nucleotides are TGTGCCAGCGCGAAGTACATGAACACTGAAGCTTTCTTT.

The V call is TRBV14, the J call TRBJ2-5; 7 nucleotides line up with TRBD1. Looked up from germline, CDR1 is SGHDN and CDR2 is FVKESK. V shed 1 base and J 6 bases; nucleotides not matched to a gene: 5. This CDR3 has 14 amino acids. For the CDR3, the DNA is TGTGCCAGCAGCCAAGGGGACAGTCGAAAGACCCAGTACTTC. As protein: CASSQGDSRKTQYF.

The chain couples TRBV28 to TRBJ2-7; no firm D call. CDR1 and CDR2 (germline): MDHEN, SYDVKM. Trimming removed 6 bases from V and 0 bases from J, with 18 bases in between. The CDR3 covers 16 residues. CDR3 DNA: TGTGCCAGCAGCTTTGGGCCGAGTCCGAGCTCCTACGAGCAGTACTTC. It encodes CASSFGPSPSSYEQYF.

Ten or more counts support this clonotype. V usage is TRBV2 and J usage is TRBJ2-5; possibly TRBD2 for D (6 bases). This CDR3 is 16 amino acids long. Germline V gives CDR1 SNHLY, CDR2 FYNNEI. Trimming left V 6 bases short and J 3 bases short, with 20 bases between. DNA for the CDR3: TGTGCCAGCAGAACCCGGTGGGGGGATTTAAAAGAGACCCAGTACTTC. Residues: CASRTRWGDLKETQYF. Looking up the rest from reference TRBV2 and TRBJ2-5 gives the full variable domain: EPEVTQTPSHQVTQMGQEVILRCVPISNHLYFYWYRQILGQKVEFLVSFYNNEISEKSEIFDDQFSVERPDGSNFTLKIRSTKLEDSAMYFCASRTRWGDLKETQYFGPGTRLLVL.

This chain connects TRBV2 to TRBJ1-1, with D unclear. V dropped 8 bases and J dropped 1 base, with 11 bases sitting between them. The CDR3 spans 13 residues. Germline CDR1 reads SNHLY; CDR2 reads FYNNEI. The CDR3: CASEGRENTEAFF. DNA for the CDR3: TGTGCCAGCGAAGGACGTGAGAACACTGAAGCTTTCTTT.

The table lists this clonotype with many counts. The CDR3 spells CAWSVGYEQYF. The CDR3 bases are TGTGCCTGGAGTGTAGGTTACGAGCAGTACTTC. The rearrangement uses TRBV30 and TRBJ2-7, with D hard to call. This CDR3 contains 11 residues. Germline V gene sequence: CDR1 GTSNPN, CDR2 SVGIG (reference sequence). V was pared by 0 bases and J by 4 bases, with 4 bases between.

This clonotype was seen at least ten times. The chain uses TRBV7-9 and TRBJ1-2; D not resolved. The CDR3 has 12 residues. The V end was cut by 1 base, the J end by 8 bases, with 8 bases between. Germline V gives CDR1 SEHNR, CDR2 FQNEAQ (reference sequence). The CDR3 DNA reads TGTGCCAGCAGCTTAGTGGCCGAGGGCTACACCTTC. Translating it yields CASSLVAEGYTF.

The chain uses TRBV28 and TRBJ2-5; 7 nucleotides align to TRBD1. CDR3 size: 14 residues. Germline V gene sequence: CDR1 MDHEN, CDR2 SYDVKM. Losses at the gene ends were 5 bases for V and 1 base for J; bases not matched to a gene: 4. As DNA, the CDR3 is TGTGCCAGCAGTGCACAGGGGACCCAAGAGACCCAGTACTTC. Protein: CASSAQGTQETQYF.

This clonotype was seen just once. A junction boundary mismatches the germline segment, possibly from a read error. The chain links TRBV24-1 to TRBJ2-7; D gene ambiguous. This CDR3 region has 13 residues. Germline V gives CDR1 KGHDR, CDR2 SFDVKD. Written as DNA, the CDR3 is TGTGCCACCAGCCGCGGAAGCTCCTACGAGCAGTCCTTC. Translating gives CATSRGSSYEQSF.

This clonotype came up once. The V and J genes are TRBV28 and TRBJ1-1, with D hard to call. Germline CDR1 is MDHEN and CDR2 is SYDVKM. Between the trimmed V and J ends, which lost 6 bases and 0 bases, there was a span of 17 bases. This CDR3 is 16 amino acids long. The CDR3 DNA follows: TGTGCCAGCAGCCCGCTCGACCAGTCGATGAACACTGAAGCTTTCTTT. Its protein product is CASSPLDQSMNTEAFF.

This clonotype occurred many times. The chain joins TRBV20-1 to TRBJ2-2; 7 positions match TRBD2. Germline CDR1 is DFQATT and CDR2 is SNEGSKA (reference sequence). CDR3 length: 15 amino acids. J was trimmed by 1 base and V by 1 base; bases with no gene match: 3. The CDR3 is CSARGLAVNTGELFF. DNA for the CDR3: TGCAGTGCTAGAGGGCTAGCGGTGAACACCGGGGAGCTGTTTTTT.

At least ten counts were recorded for this clonotype. The gene calls are TRBV10-3 and TRBJ1-5; no definite D call. The ends were cut back, 4 bases at V and 6 bases at J, with 10 bases in the middle. CDR1 is ENHRY and CDR2 is SYGVKD in the germline V gene. This CDR3 is built from 13 residues. The CDR3 sequence: CAISGPGGQPQHF. The DNA for the CDR3 is TGTGCCATCAGTGGGCCCGGTGGTCAGCCCCAGCATTTT.

In DNA, the CDR3 is TGTGCCAGCAGTGTTGGGACAGGGGGAATGGTCTACGAGCAGTACTTC. This translates into CASSVGTGGMVYEQYF. The chain is built from TRBV6-1 and TRBJ2-7; 11 bases align to TRBD1. Looked up from germline, CDR1 is MNHNS and CDR2 is SASEGT. The V segment lost 4 bases and the J segment 3 bases; nucleotides outside the gene matches: 8. This CDR3 is built from 16 residues.